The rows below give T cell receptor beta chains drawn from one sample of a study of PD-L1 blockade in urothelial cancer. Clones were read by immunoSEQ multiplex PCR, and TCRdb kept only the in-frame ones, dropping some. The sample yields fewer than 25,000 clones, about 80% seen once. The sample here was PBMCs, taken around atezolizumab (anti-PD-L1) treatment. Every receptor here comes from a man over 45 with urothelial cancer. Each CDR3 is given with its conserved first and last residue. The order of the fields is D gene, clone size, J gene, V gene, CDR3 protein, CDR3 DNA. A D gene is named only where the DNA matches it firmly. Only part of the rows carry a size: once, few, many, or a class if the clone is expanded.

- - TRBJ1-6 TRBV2 CASSEGGEWSPLHF TGTGCCAGCAGTGAGGGGGGGGAATGGTCACCCCTCCACTTT
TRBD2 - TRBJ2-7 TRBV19 CASSPSRTSGRRNEQYF TGTGCCAGTAGTCCCAGCCGGACTAGCGGGAGGAGAAACGAGCAGTACTTC
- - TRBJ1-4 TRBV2 CASSRQTTNEKLFF TGTGCCAGCAGTAGACAGACAACTAATGAAAAACTGTTTTTT
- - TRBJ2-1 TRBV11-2 CASSLVWMSGARYNEQFF TGTGCCAGCAGCTTGGTATGGATGTCGGGAGCCCGCTACAATGAGCAGTTCTTC
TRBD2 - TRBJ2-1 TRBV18 CASSPPSSGGAHNEQFF TGTGCCAGCTCACCACCAAGTAGCGGGGGGGCACACAATGAGCAGTTCTTC
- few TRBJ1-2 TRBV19 CASTTTGWGYTF TGTGCCAGTACCACAACGGGATGGGGCTACACCTTC
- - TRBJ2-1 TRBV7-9 CASSLYRPNEQFF TGTGCCAGCAGCCTTTACAGGCCCAATGAGCAGTTCTTC
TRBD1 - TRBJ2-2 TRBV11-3 CASSFDRGRGTGELFF TGTGCCAGCAGCTTCGACAGGGGACGGGGGACCGGGGAGCTGTTTTTT
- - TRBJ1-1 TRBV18 CASSPTQGEAFF TGTGCCAGCTCACCAACTCAGGGTGAAGCTTTCTTT
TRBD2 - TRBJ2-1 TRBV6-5 CASSRLAGGLGEQFF TGTGCCAGCAGCAGACTAGCGGGAGGGTTAGGTGAGCAGTTCTTC
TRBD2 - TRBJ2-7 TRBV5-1 CASSAGLASYEQYF TGCGCCAGCAGCGCGGGACTAGCGAGCTACGAGCAGTACTTC
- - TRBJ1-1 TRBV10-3 CAISELKGGGAFF TGTGCCATCAGTGAGTTAAAGGGAGGGGGAGCTTTCTTT
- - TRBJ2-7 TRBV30 CAWSVSGGGYEQYF TGTGCCTGGAGTGTATCTGGGGGCGGGTACGAGCAGTACTTC
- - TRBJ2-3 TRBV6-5 CASRGQRTDTQYF TGTGCCAGCAGGGGGCAACGCACAGATACGCAGTATTTT
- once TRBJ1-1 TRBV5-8 CASRPAGGGNTEAFF TGTGCCAGCAGACCTGCTGGGGGGGGGAACACTGAAGCTTTCTTT
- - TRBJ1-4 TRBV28 CASSKGGATNEKLFF TGTGCCAGCAGTAAGGGGGGGGCAACTAATGAAAAACTGTTTTTT
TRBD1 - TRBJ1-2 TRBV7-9 CASSPGQVRDGYTF TGTGCCAGCAGCCCAGGACAGGTGCGGGATGGCTACACCTTC
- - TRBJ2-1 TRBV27 CASSHPGLIEQFF TGTGCCAGCAGTCATCCGGGACTGATTGAGCAGTTCTTC
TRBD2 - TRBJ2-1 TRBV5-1 CAPRGGEEQFF TGCGCCCCCCGGGGGGGTGAAGAGCAGTTCTTC
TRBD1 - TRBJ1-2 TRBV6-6 CASSMGQGVGGYTF TGTGCCAGCAGCATGGGACAGGGAGTCGGTGGCTACACCTTC
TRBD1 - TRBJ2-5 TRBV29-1 CSVYDRGYQETQYF TGCAGCGTCTACGACAGGGGGTACCAAGAGACCCAGTACTTC
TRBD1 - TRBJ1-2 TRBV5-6 CASSAAGTGGYGYTF TGTGCCAGCAGCGCCGCCGGGACAGGGGGCTATGGCTACACCTTC
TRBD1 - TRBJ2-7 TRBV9 CASSLGTGAGYEQYF TGTGCCAGCAGCCTTGGGACAGGGGCGGGGTACGAGCAGTACTTC
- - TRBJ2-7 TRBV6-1 CASSPSRDSYEQYF TGTGCCAGCAGTCCTAGCAGAGACTCCTACGAGCAGTACTTC
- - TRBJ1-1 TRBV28 CASSSPGHLNTEAFF TGTGCCAGCAGTTCCCCGGGACACTTGAACACTGAAGCTTTCTTT
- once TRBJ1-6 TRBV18 CASSPPGGNSPLHF TGTGCCAGCTCACCACCGGGAGGGAATTCACCCCTCCACTTT
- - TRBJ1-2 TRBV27 CASRQRTGPWNGYTF TGTGCCAGCAGGCAGAGAACAGGGCCCTGGAATGGCTACACCTTC
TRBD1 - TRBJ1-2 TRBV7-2 CASSPGGQGGYGYTF TGTGCCAGCAGCCCCGGAGGACAGGGGGGCTATGGCTACACCTTC
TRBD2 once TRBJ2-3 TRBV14 CASSPLAGATDTQYF TGTGCCAGCAGCCCACTAGCGGGGGCCACAGATACGCAGTATTTT
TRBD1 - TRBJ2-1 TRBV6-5 CASSADRGDYNEQFF TGTGCCAGCAGTGCGGACAGGGGGGACTACAATGAGCAGTTCTTC
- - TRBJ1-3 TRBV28 CASSGPGNTIYF TGTGCCAGCAGCGGTCCGGGAAACACCATATATTTT
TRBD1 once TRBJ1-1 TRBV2 CASRGTGQGITEAFF TGTGCCAGCAGGGGAACGGGACAGGGGATCACTGAAGCTTTCTTT
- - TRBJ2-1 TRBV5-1 CASSVNNEQFF TGCGCCAGCAGCGTCAACAATGAGCAGTTCTTC
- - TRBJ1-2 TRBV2 CASSKDRPNYGYTF TGTGCCAGCAGTAAAGACAGACCTAACTATGGCTACACCTTC
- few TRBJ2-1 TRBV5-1 CASSLELAGNNEQFF TGCGCCAGCAGCTTGGAACTAGCCGGAAACAATGAGCAGTTCTTC
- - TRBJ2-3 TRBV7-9 CASRWGADTQYF TGTGCCAGCAGGTGGGGGGCAGATACGCAGTATTTT
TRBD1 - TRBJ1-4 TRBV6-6 CASRPGQGAPNEKLFF TGTGCCAGCAGGCCGGGACAGGGGGCACCTAATGAAAAACTGTTTTTT
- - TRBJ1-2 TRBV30 CAVGRGGNYGYTF TGTGCCGTTGGGCGGGGCGGTAACTATGGCTACACCTTC
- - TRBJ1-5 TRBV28 CASSAAGQGNQPQHF TGTGCCAGCAGTGCCGCGGGGCAGGGCAATCAGCCCCAGCATTTT
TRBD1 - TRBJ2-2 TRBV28 CASSLSGQSRGELFF TGTGCCAGCAGTTTGTCGGGACAGTCAAGAGGGGAGCTGTTTTTT
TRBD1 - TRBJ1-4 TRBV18 CASSNQGATNEKLFF TGTGCCAGCTCAAACCAGGGGGCGACTAATGAAAAACTGTTTTTT
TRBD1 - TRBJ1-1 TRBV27 CASSLGTGGFTEAFF TGTGCCAGCAGTTTGGGGACAGGGGGTTTCACTGAAGCTTTCTTT
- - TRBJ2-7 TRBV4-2 CASSQATLTGYEQYF TGTGCCAGCAGCCAAGCGACTCTGACCGGCTACGAGCAGTACTTC
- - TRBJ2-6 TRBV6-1 CASSADRTGANVLTF TGTGCCAGCAGTGCCGACAGAACTGGGGCCAACGTCCTGACTTTC
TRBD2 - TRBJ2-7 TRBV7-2 CASSLSAGAPEQYF TGTGCCAGCAGCTTATCAGCGGGAGCTCCCGAGCAGTACTTC
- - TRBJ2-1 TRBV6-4 CASRELANSYNEQFF TGTGCCAGCAGGGAACTAGCCAACTCCTACAATGAGCAGTTCTTC
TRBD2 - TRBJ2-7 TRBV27 CASSSERDSYEQYF TGTGCCAGCAGTTCCGAGCGGGACTCCTACGAGCAGTACTTC
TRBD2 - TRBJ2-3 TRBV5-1 CASSLEGSGGRTQYF TGCGCCAGCAGCCTCGAGGGTAGCGGGGGCCGTACGCAGTATTTT
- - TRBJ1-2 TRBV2 CASSYRALGSNTF TGTGCCAGCAGTTACAGGGCCCTAGGATCAAATACCTTC
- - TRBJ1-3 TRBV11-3 CASSLGGVSGNTIYF TGTGCCAGCAGCTTAGGGGGAGTTTCTGGAAACACCATATATTTT